These T cell receptor beta chains were read from a single sample in a study of T cell responses to AZD1222 COVID-19 vaccine. Sequenced by immunoSEQ multiplex PCR; TCRdb stores in-frame clones only, minus some. The repertoire holds about 140,000 clones, with roughly nine tenths as singletons. The starting material was peripheral blood, obtained 28 days after the second AZD1222 dose. Every receptor here comes from an adult who received the AZD1222 COVID-19 vaccine. Both conserved end residues are part of each CDR3. D genes are given only for firm matches. For some rows the clone size is stated as once, few or many, or as a class when expanded; others skip it.

TRBJ1-1,TRBV28,.,TRBD1,TGTGCCAGCACCGGGACAGGGGCCACTGAAGCTTTCTTT,CASTGTGATEAFF
TRBJ1-4,TRBV5-5,.,TRBD1,TGTGCCAGCAGTTCACCGGGACAGGGATCTGAAAAACTGTTTTTT,CASSSPGQGSEKLFF
TRBJ2-6,TRBV6-5,.,.,TGTGCCAGCAGTTACTCCTTAAGGACCGGGGCCAACGTCCTGACTTTC,CASSYSLRTGANVLTF
TRBJ2-1,TRBV29-1,.,TRBD1,TGCAGCGTTGAGTCCGGGACAGGGGCCTACAATGAGCAGTTCTTC,CSVESGTGAYNEQFF
TRBJ1-1,TRBV7-9,.,.,TGTGCCAGCGACCGGCGATCGCCGGACACTGAAGCTTTCTTT,CASDRRSPDTEAFF
TRBJ1-4,TRBV27,.,TRBD1,TGTGCCAGTCAACACCCCCCGGTTCGGACAGGGACAGAGGCAACTAATGAAAAACTGTTTTTT,CASQHPPVRTGTEATNEKLFF
TRBJ2-3,TRBV5-1,few,.,TGCGCCAGCAGGGCGGCTACTAGCACAGATACGCAGTATTTT,CASRAATSTDTQYF
TRBJ1-2,TRBV6-5,.,.,TGTGCCAGCAGTTACGGGCAGAACTATGGCTACACCTTC,CASSYGQNYGYTF
TRBJ2-7,TRBV25-1,.,TRBD2,TGTGCCAGCAGTGAATATGAGACTAGCGGACCATACGAGCAGTACTTC,CASSEYETSGPYEQYF
TRBJ2-7,TRBV28,.,TRBD1,TGTGCCAGCTCCGGGACAGGGGGATACGAGCAGTACTTC,CASSGTGGYEQYF
TRBJ2-1,TRBV7-9,.,TRBD2,TGTGCCAGCAGCTTTACTAGCGGGGGGGCAAATGAGCAGTTCTTC,CASSFTSGGANEQFF
TRBJ2-1,TRBV7-6,.,.,TGTGCCAGCAGCTTCTTAGTAGGGAGGAAGGACAATGAGCAGTTCTTC,CASSFLVGRKDNEQFF
TRBJ1-1,TRBV7-9,.,.,TGTGCCAGCAGCTGGGGATGGGAAGCTTTCTTT,CASSWGWEAFF
TRBJ2-1,TRBV4-3,.,.,TGCGCCAGCAGCCAAGAACTAGACGCCTACAATGAGCAGTTCTTC,CASSQELDAYNEQFF
TRBJ2-7,TRBV19,.,.,TGTGCCAGTAGTAACACCCGTAACTACGAGCAGTACTTC,CASSNTRNYEQYF
TRBJ2-1,TRBV4-1,.,TRBD2,TGCGCCAGCAGCCAACCGACCAGCGGGAGCTTCTACAATGAGCAGTTCTTC,CASSQPTSGSFYNEQFF
TRBJ2-7,TRBV19,.,.,TGTGCCAGTAGTATATCTCCGGCCTACGAGCAGTACTTC,CASSISPAYEQYF
TRBJ1-1,TRBV2,.,.,TGTGCCAGCAGCGGACAGCCGAACACTGAAGCTTTCTTT,CASSGQPNTEAFF
TRBJ1-1,TRBV18,.,.,TGTGCCAGCTCACCGTGGACAAGGCGGAACACTGAAGCTTTCTTT,CASSPWTRRNTEAFF
TRBJ2-5,TRBV19,few,.,TGTGCCAGTAGTACAGGGAGGCAGACCCAGTACTTC,CASSTGRQTQYF
TRBJ1-1,TRBV27,.,.,TGTGCCAGCACCTCCTTAATGGGCAGGCCTGAAGCTTTCTTT,CASTSLMGRPEAFF
TRBJ1-1,TRBV9,.,.,TGTGCCAGCAGCGCTGACGGGGGGTGGGACACTGAAGCTTTCTTT,CASSADGGWDTEAFF
TRBJ2-5,TRBV5-1,once,.,TGCGCCAGCAGCTTGGAACTAGCCGGAGAGACCCAGTACTTC,CASSLELAGETQYF
TRBJ2-1,TRBV7-2,.,.,TGTGCCAGCAGCGTCCGTAGCGGTAGCTCCTACAATGAGCAGTTCTTC,CASSVRSGSSYNEQFF
TRBJ1-2,TRBV7-6,.,.,TGTGCCAGCAGCTTAGAAGGTGACAGGACCTTACTCTATGGCTACACCTTC,CASSLEGDRTLLYGYTF
TRBJ2-5,TRBV7-3,.,.,TGTGCCAGCAGCTTATCCGCGAACCAAGAGACCCAGTACTTC,CASSLSANQETQYF
TRBJ2-7,TRBV6-2/TRBV6-3,.,.,TGTGCCAGCAGTTACTTTGGGCAGAACTACGAGCAGTACTTC,CASSYFGQNYEQYF
TRBJ1-2,TRBV6-1,.,.,TGTGCCAGCAGTGAAATGGGAGGCTACACCTTC,CASSEMGGYTF
TRBJ2-7,TRBV6-2/TRBV6-3,.,.,TGTGCCAGCAGTTATAATGAGGGCTACGAGCAGTACTTC,CASSYNEGYEQYF
TRBJ2-7,TRBV2,.,TRBD1,TGTGCCAGCAACGCCGGGACAGGGGACGACGAGCAGTACTTC,CASNAGTGDDEQYF
TRBJ2-1,TRBV7-3,.,.,TGTGCCAGCAGCTCGGAGGTAGCGCGTTACAATGAGCAGTTCTTC,CASSSEVARYNEQFF
TRBJ2-1,TRBV9,.,.,TGTGCCAGCAGCGAGGGACACCCCAACGAGCAGTTCTTC,CASSEGHPNEQFF
TRBJ2-1,TRBV11-2,.,.,TGTGCCAGCAGCTTAGATAGGAGGGTGAATGAGCAGTTCTTC,CASSLDRRVNEQFF
TRBJ1-2,TRBV2,.,.,TGTGCCAGCAGTGAAAGTCCTCCCTATGGCTACACCTTC,CASSESPPYGYTF
TRBJ1-5,TRBV19,.,.,TGTGCCAGTAGTTGGTCGAGTTATAGCAATCAGCCCCAGCATTTT,CASSWSSYSNQPQHF
TRBJ2-2,TRBV9,.,TRBD1,TGTGCCAGCAGCGACAGGGGTTCCGGGGAGCTGTTTTTT,CASSDRGSGELFF
TRBJ2-7,TRBV4-3,.,TRBD1,TGCGCCAGCAGCCAAGACCCCGACAGGGGTAGGCCCTACGAGCAGTACTTC,CASSQDPDRGRPYEQYF
TRBJ2-7,TRBV5-5,.,.,TGTGCCAGCAGCTTGTCTGGGGTTTGGACCTACGAGCAGTACTTC,CASSLSGVWTYEQYF
TRBJ2-5,TRBV9,.,TRBD2,TGTGCCAGCAGCGTAGGTAGCGGGGCCTTAGAAGCAGAGACCCAGTACTTC,CASSVGSGALEAETQYF
TRBJ2-7,TRBV28,.,TRBD1,TGTGCCAGCAGTTTGGCCGGGACAGGAGCTTACGAGCAGTACTTC,CASSLAGTGAYEQYF
TRBJ2-7,TRBV12-3/TRBV12-4,.,.,TGTGCCAGCAGTAGCGGCTCCTACGAGCAGTACTTC,CASSSGSYEQYF
TRBJ2-2,TRBV11-2,.,.,TGTGCCAGCAGCTTAGATCGGTTGGGATTGGGCGGGGAGCTGTTTTTT,CASSLDRLGLGGELFF
TRBJ1-6,TRBV2,.,.,TGTGCCAGCAGTGACGACAGCTCGCTTTATAATTCACCCCTCCACTTT,CASSDDSSLYNSPLHF
TRBJ2-1,TRBV5-1,once,TRBD2,TGCGCCAGCACCCGTGAGGGGAGGGCCATCGATGAGCAGTTCTTC,CASTREGRAIDEQFF
TRBJ2-5,TRBV4-2,.,.,TGTGCCAGCAGCCAAGTCGTCGGTGGGTCGGCCCAGTACTTC,CASSQVVGGSAQYF
TRBJ1-2,TRBV19,once,TRBD1,TGTGCCAGTAGTGCCGGGACAGGGGGCGCGGTGGGCTACACCTTC,CASSAGTGGAVGYTF
TRBJ1-5,TRBV9,.,.,TGTGCCAGCAGCGTAGGAGACCCTCATCAGCCCCAGCATTTT,CASSVGDPHQPQHF
TRBJ2-5,TRBV7-7,.,TRBD2,TGTGCCAGCAGCCCTACTAGCGGTGTTTCGACCCAGTACTTC,CASSPTSGVSTQYF
TRBJ2-6,TRBV28,.,.,TGTGCCAGCAGTCCCCGGATCACGGAAATCACTGGGGCCAACGTCCTGACTTTC,CASSPRITEITGANVLTF
TRBJ2-1,TRBV13,.,TRBD2,TGTGCCAGCAGCCTCGGGCGGGGGGGCCACAATGAGCAGTTCTTC,CASSLGRGGHNEQFF